One and the same sample provided the 31 T cell receptor beta chains below, sequenced in a study of shared clonotypes between healthy human individuals (TCRdb year 2020). For the CD8 naive samples, CD45RO-negative cells were positively selected for CCR7, yielding a CD45RA+CCR7+ population from which TemRA cells were excluded. The library was obtained by the immunoSEQ multiplex PCR assay. TCRdb mirrors the immuneACCESS table, restricted to in-frame sequences. Some clones are absent from its copies; in checked studies, under half trace to an unresolved V gene, and the reason for the others is unknown. Across this sample there are hundreds of thousands of clones, with about 95% seen only once. In total, the top ten clones hold approximately 0.11% of the sample. The material sequenced was naive CD8+ T cells sorted from blood. Read against the paper, the sample's cell subset or site label means: CD45RA+CCR7+. The receptors were gathered from a woman aged 25 to 39 in good health.

The chain recombines TRBV29-1 with TRBJ2-7, with 9 bases matching TRBD1. The trim removed 5 bases at V and 5 bases at J, leaving 7 bases unmatched. This CDR3 comprises 13 residues. Germline V CDR1 and CDR2: SQVTM, ANQGSEA. CDR3 sequence: CSVSGTGINEQYF. In DNA, the CDR3 is TGCAGCGTTTCGGGGACAGGGATCAACGAGCAGTACTTC.

The chain uses TRBV5-4 and TRBJ2-7, with 7 bases matching TRBD2. CDR3 length: 16 amino acids. Germline loops: CDR1 SGHNT, CDR2 YYREEE (reference sequence). With 4 bases clipped from V and 0 bases from J, the junction kept 10 bases outside the gene matches. The CDR3: CASSRPGSGASYEQYF. CDR3 nucleotides: TGTGCCAGCAGCCGGCCAGGGAGCGGGGCCTCCTACGAGCAGTACTTC. Looking up the rest from reference TRBV5-4 and TRBJ2-7 gives the full variable domain: ETGVTQSPTHLIKTRGQQVTLRCSSQSGHNTVSWYQQALGQGPQFIFQYYREEENGRGNFPPRFSGLQFPNYSSELNVNALELDDSALYLCASSRPGSGASYEQYFGPGTRLTVT.

V is TRBV27 and J is TRBJ2-7, with D perhaps being TRBD1 or TRBD2 (5 bases each). Looked up from germline, CDR1 is MNHEY and CDR2 is SMNVEV (reference sequence). The V end lost 4 bases, the J end lost 2 bases, and 12 bases lay between the germline ends. The CDR3 extends over 14 amino acids. CDR3 residues: CASSWDGRAYEQYF. CDR3 sequence (DNA): TGTGCCAGCAGTTGGGACGGTAGGGCCTACGAGCAGTACTTC.

V is TRBV27 and J is TRBJ1-2; a possible D gene is TRBD1 (5 bases). CDR3 length equals 14 residues. Germline CDR1 MNHEY, CDR2 SMNVEV (reference sequence). Trimming left V 2 bases short and J 0 bases short, with 7 bases between. The CDR3 reads CASSLVGANYGYTF. CDR3 DNA: TGTGCCAGCAGTTTAGTGGGGGCTAACTATGGCTACACCTTC.

The chain carries TRBV5-6 and TRBJ1-5; the match to TRBD1 covers 9 bases. V dropped 4 bases and J dropped 6; count of bases not matched to a gene: 2. Germline assignment: CDR1 SGHDT and CDR2 YYEEEE. This CDR3 is 13 amino acids long. CDR3 amino acids: CASSGQGIQPQHF. The CDR3 DNA sequence: TGTGCCAGCAGCGGACAGGGGATTCAGCCCCAGCATTTT.

This clone was observed a single time. The V gene is TRBV27, the J gene TRBJ2-7, with D tentatively TRBD1 or TRBD2 (5 bases each). Germline CDR1 is MNHEY and CDR2 is SMNVEV (reference sequence). The CDR3 is 14 amino acids. Trimming took off 2 bases at V and 4 bases at J, with 12 bases between the two ends. This CDR3 reads CASSLGGPLYEQYF. CDR3 nucleotides: TGTGCCAGCAGTTTAGGGGGTCCACTTTACGAGCAGTACTTC.

The rearrangement links TRBV7-9 to TRBJ2-7, with D uncertain. The CDR3 has 14 residues. Germline values: CDR1 SEHNR, CDR2 FQNEAQ (reference sequence). V was clipped by 4 bases and J by 3 bases, with 13 bases between them. The CDR3 nucleotides read TGTGCCAGCAGCTCCCCCCTTCGGTTCTACGAGCAGTACTTC. Protein: CASSSPLRFYEQYF.

V usage is TRBV5-1 and J usage is TRBJ1-1; no firm D call. The V end was cut by 1 base, the J end by 1 base, with 11 bases between. This CDR3 contains 15 residues. The germline CDR1 and CDR2 sequences are SGHRS and YFSETQ. The CDR3 is CASSLWPVGNTEAFF. CDR3 coding DNA: TGCGCCAGCAGCTTGTGGCCAGTGGGGAACACTGAAGCTTTCTTT.

This clone has a single count. V usage is TRBV7-9 and J usage is TRBJ1-1, with 9 bases fitting TRBD1. Germline CDR1 SEHNR, CDR2 FQNEAQ (reference sequence). V trimming: 1 base; J trimming: 1 base; junction bases outside the gene matches: 4. The CDR3 length is 16 residues. The CDR3 DNA reads as TGTGCCAGCAGCTTAGGGTGGACAGGGGAGAACACTGAAGCTTTCTTT. Translated, it gives CASSLGWTGENTEAFF.

The chain is built from TRBV15 and TRBJ1-2; perhaps TRBD1 as D (5 bases). Trimming pared 3 bases from V and 5 bases from J, leaving 16 bases between. The CDR3 is 15 amino acids. In germline, CDR1 is LNHNV, CDR2 YYDKDF (reference sequence). The CDR3 region is CATSSYSSGGYGYTF. CDR3 nucleotide sequence: TGTGCCACCAGCAGCTACTCCTCGGGGGGGTATGGCTACACCTTC. The whole variable domain, remainder taken from reference TRBV15 and TRBJ1-2, is DAMVIQNPRYQVTQFGKPVTLSCSQTLNHNVMYWYQQKSSQAPKLLFHYYDKDFNNEADTPDNFQSRRPNTSFCFLDIRSPGLGDTAMYLCATSSYSSGGYGYTFGSGTRLTVV.

V and J are TRBV27 and TRBJ2-5; no firm D call. Germline-derived CDR1 and CDR2 are MNHEY and SMNVEV (reference sequence). V lost 3 bases and J 1 base, leaving 18 bases between the germline ends. The CDR3 is made up of 17 amino acids. CDR3 in amino acids: CASSFYRPISIQETQYF. Written as DNA, the CDR3 is TGTGCCAGCAGTTTTTACAGACCGATATCAATCCAAGAGACCCAGTACTTC.

The chain employs TRBV7-2 and TRBJ2-1; 11 nucleotides line up with TRBD2. Germline CDR1 is SGHTA and CDR2 is FQGNSA. The CDR3 contains 15 residues. The junction had 0 bases not matched to a gene; V was cut back by 1 base and J by 4 bases. DNA of the CDR3: TGTGCCAGCAGCTTAGGACTAGCGGGGTACAATGAGCAGTTCTTC. Its translation is CASSLGLAGYNEQFF.

The chain is built from TRBV4-2 and TRBJ2-7, with 8 nucleotides matching TRBD1. CDR1 is LGHNA, CDR2 YNFKEQ, per germline. The length of the CDR3 is 15 residues. V was pared by 5 bases and J by 6 bases, with 12 bases of the junction left unmatched. The DNA of the CDR3 is TGTGCCAGCAGCGGACCGACTGACAGGGGTGTCGAGCAGTACTTC. It yields the protein CASSGPTDRGVEQYF.

Comment on this clone: The sample holds other DNA sequences that translate to the same CDR3. This sequence joins TRBV2 and TRBJ2-7; D is uncertain. The CDR3 runs to 11 residues. Per germline, CDR1 SNHLY and CDR2 FYNNEI. Between the trimmed V and J ends, which lost 3 bases and 4 bases, there was a span of 4 bases. The CDR3 protein is CASSDGYEQYF. In DNA form, the CDR3 reads TGTGCCAGCAGTGACGGATACGAGCAGTACTTC.

V gene TRBV27 combines with J gene TRBJ1-2; D may be TRBD1 (6 bases). Germline V lookup: CDR1 MNHEY, CDR2 SMNVEV (reference sequence). Trimming removed 0 bases from V and 4 bases from J, with 15 bases in between. The CDR3 extends over 16 amino acids. In nucleotides, the CDR3 is TGTGCCAGCAGTTTATCGTGGAAGGGGGTAACCTATGGCTACACCTTC. This encodes CASSLSWKGVTYGYTF.

V is TRBV28 and J is TRBJ2-7; 8 bases match TRBD2. CDR3 length: 12 residues. With V trimmed by 3 bases and J by 6 bases, 1 base remained unmatched. Germline loops: CDR1 MDHEN, CDR2 SYDVKM. DNA of the CDR3: TGTGCCAGCAGTTTTACTAGCGGCGAGCAGTACTTC. Amino acid sequence: CASSFTSGEQYF.

The chain recombines TRBV7-2 with TRBJ1-2, with a tentative D call TRBD1 (6 bases). V was pared by 2 bases and J by 4 bases, with 14 bases between. This CDR3 is built from 15 residues. Germline assignment: CDR1 SGHTA and CDR2 FQGNSA. CDR3 loop: CASSLQSSGVYGYTF. CDR3 in DNA: TGTGCCAGCAGCTTACAATCATCAGGGGTCTATGGCTACACCTTC.

This rearrangement joins TRBV7-6 to TRBJ2-2; 12 positions agree with TRBD2. The V and J ends lost 2 bases and 2 bases, in that order; junction bases with no gene match: 3. The CDR3 contains 17 residues. Per germline, CDR1 SGHVS and CDR2 FNYEAQ. CDR3 region: CASSLTSGRYNTGELFF. CDR3 in DNA: TGTGCCAGCAGCTTAACTAGCGGGAGGTATAACACCGGGGAGCTGTTTTTT.

This chain links TRBV5-6 with TRBJ2-2; unclear D gene. The CDR3 has 13 amino acids. V was clipped by 0 bases and J by 6 bases, with 6 bases between them. Germline V CDR1 and CDR2: SGHDT, YYEEEE. CDR3 coding DNA: TGTGCCAGCAGCTTGGTGAGCTCCGGGGAGCTGTTTTTT. Its translation: CASSLVSSGELFF.

The V call is TRBV5-8, the J call TRBJ2-1; no definite D call. Trimming removed 0 bases from V and 5 bases from J, with 3 bases in between. This CDR3 is built from 12 residues. Germline V gene lookup returns CDR1 SGHTS and CDR2 YDEGEE. CDR3 coding DNA: TGTGCCAGCAGCTTGGTAGACAATGAGCAGTTCTTC. It specifies CASSLVDNEQFF.

The V gene is TRBV30, the J gene TRBJ1-3; TRBD1 is a possible D gene (5 bases). Germline CDR1 and CDR2: GTSNPN and SVGIG (reference sequence). Trimming left V 3 bases short and J 2 bases short, with 14 bases between. The CDR3 is made up of 15 amino acids. The CDR3 nucleotides read TGTGCCTGGAGGTTTGCAGGGAATCCTGGAAACACCATATATTTT. It yields the protein CAWRFAGNPGNTIYF.

CDR3 nucleotide sequence: TGTGCCAGCAGCTTAGAAGGACAGGGAACAGATACGCAGTATTTT. It yields the protein CASSLEGQGTDTQYF. The gene calls are TRBV7-8 and TRBJ2-3, with 8 bases matching TRBD1. J was trimmed by 3 bases and V by 1 base; bases with no gene match: 3. The germline gives CDR1 SGHVS, CDR2 FQNEAQ. The CDR3 has 15 residues.

This chain uses TRBV5-4 with TRBJ1-4, with TRBD1 identical over 8 bases. V shed 4 bases and J 4 bases; nucleotides not matched to a gene: 3. The V gene's germline CDR1 is SGHNT and CDR2 YYREEE (reference sequence). The CDR3 consists of 14 residues. CDR3 residues: CASSRDRNNEKLFF. In nucleotides, the CDR3 is TGTGCCAGCAGCCGGGACAGGAATAATGAAAAACTGTTTTTT.

J is TRBJ1-1 and V is TRBV4-1; D is unclear. CDR3 length: 13 amino acids. V lost 4 bases to trimming and J lost 0 bases, with 6 bases between them. The V gene's germline CDR1 is MGHRA and CDR2 YSYEKL. Here the CDR3 DNA reads TGCGCCAGCAGCCGCGGGTTGAACACTGAAGCTTTCTTT. This translates into CASSRGLNTEAFF.

This sequence joins TRBV7-9 and TRBJ2-7; no reliable D call. CDR3 length equals 12 residues. The V end was cut by 5 bases, the J end by 3 bases, with 8 bases between. In germline, CDR1 is SEHNR, CDR2 FQNEAQ (reference sequence). Written as DNA, the CDR3 is TGTGCCAGCAGCGAGTCGAACTACGAGCAGTACTTC. Its translation: CASSESNYEQYF.

The rearrangement uses TRBV10-1 and TRBJ2-1, with D perhaps assigned TRBD1 or TRBD2 (5 bases each). V was cut by 2 bases and J by 7 bases, with 6 bases left in between. Germline V gene lookup returns CDR1 WNHNN and CDR2 SYGVQD (reference sequence). The CDR3 has 12 amino acids. The CDR3 reads CASSEGGNEQFF. The CDR3 coding sequence is TGCGCCAGCAGTGAGGGGGGAAATGAGCAGTTCTTC.

The chain is built from TRBV13 and TRBJ1-2, with TRBD1 matching 8 bases. There are 11 residues in the CDR3. Germline V gene data show CDR1 as PRHDT and CDR2 as FYEKMQ (reference sequence). The V gene end was trimmed by 6 bases and the J gene end by 8 bases; junction bases not matched to a gene: 2. CDR3 sequence reads: CASRDRAGYTF. The CDR3 DNA follows: TGTGCCAGCAGGGACAGGGCAGGCTACACCTTC.

The sample holds one count of this clone. The chain employs TRBV15 and TRBJ2-7; the match to TRBD2 covers 8 bases. Trimming at V came to 6 bases and at J to 3 bases, leaving 7 bases not matched to a gene. Germline V lookup: CDR1 LNHNV, CDR2 YYDKDF (reference sequence). There are 14 residues in the CDR3. Here the CDR3 DNA reads TGTGCCACCAGTGAGGGACTAGGTGACTACGAGCAGTACTTC. It specifies CATSEGLGDYEQYF.

V usage is TRBV19 and J usage is TRBJ2-1; D call uncertain. This CDR3 comprises 15 residues. V was pared by 3 bases and J by 0 bases, with 9 bases between. The germline V gene encodes CDR1 LNHDA and CDR2 SQIVND (reference sequence). The CDR3 nucleotides are TGTGCCAGTAGTATGTGGGGAAGCTCCTACAATGAGCAGTTCTTC. As protein: CASSMWGSSYNEQFF.

The count of this clone is one. The chain couples TRBV7-9 to TRBJ1-2, with 9 positions matching TRBD1. Germline CDR1 and CDR2: SEHNR and FQNEAQ (reference sequence). This CDR3 has 13 residues. The V segment lost 7 bases and the J segment 6 bases; nucleotides outside the gene matches: 6. In nucleotides, the CDR3 is TGTGCCAGCACCCCTACAGGGGGCGATGGCTACACCTTC. This sequence encodes CASTPTGGDGYTF.

This chain uses TRBV28 with TRBJ2-3; no definite D call. From germline, CDR1 is MDHEN and CDR2 SYDVKM. The CDR3 is 14 amino acids. V lost 2 bases and J lost 5, with 11 bases in between. The CDR3 loop reads CASSLMAKEDTQYF. CDR3 DNA: TGTGCCAGCAGTTTAATGGCGAAAGAAGATACGCAGTATTTT. The full variable domain, rest sourced from reference TRBV28 and TRBJ2-3, is DVKVTQSSRYLVKRTGEKVFLECVQDMDHENMFWYRQDPGLGLRLIYFSYDVKMKEKGDIPEGYSVSREKKERFSLILESASTNQTSMYLCASSLMAKEDTQYFGPGTRLTVL.